This passage covers 19 T cell receptor beta chains from one sample sequenced in a study of beta chain features in type 1 diabetes. Findings of the study overall: Moderately but significantly shorter TCRB CDR3s were found in Type 1 diabetes patients in all four CD4+ subsets.

No antigen has been assigned to these receptors. Expressed TCRB transcripts were sequenced because the entire RNA isolate underwent reverse transcription. Assay used: immunoSEQ multiplex PCR; TCRdb lists only in-frame clones, some missing. The sample holds 100,000 to 150,000 clones, roughly 17% seen once. What was sequenced was central memory CD4+ T cells from blood. Source of these receptors: a man aged 18-30 years with type 1 diabetes.

V usage is TRBV2 and J usage is TRBJ2-7; D uncertain. Germline assignment: CDR1 SNHLY and CDR2 FYNNEI. The CDR3 has 12 residues. Trimming left V 4 bases short and J 0 bases short, with 4 bases between. CDR3 residues: CASSGSSYEQYF. The CDR3 region has the DNA TGTGCCAGCAGTGGCAGCTCCTACGAGCAGTACTTC.

This clone has a count of ten or more. This chain connects TRBV7-9 to TRBJ2-7; 7 bases fit TRBD1. The CDR3 is made up of 13 amino acids. V lost 5 bases, J lost 3 bases, and 4 bases stayed unmatched. Germline V gives CDR1 SEHNR, CDR2 FQNEAQ (reference sequence). CDR3 region: CASSPWTGYEQYF. The DNA of the CDR3 is TGTGCCAGCAGCCCCTGGACAGGCTACGAGCAGTACTTC.

This clone was recorded a few times. V and J are TRBV5-4 and TRBJ2-5, with D possibly matching TRBD1 (5 bases). V was shortened by 4 bases and J by 3 bases, with 10 bases between the two germline ends. Germline V lookup: CDR1 SGHNT, CDR2 YYREEE (reference sequence). There are 13 residues in the CDR3. CDR3 in DNA: TGTGCCAGCAGCATGGGCAGGGAAGAGACCCAGTACTTC. It specifies CASSMGREETQYF.

This chain links TRBV18 with TRBJ1-1, with TRBD1 identical over 7 bases. V gave up 5 bases and J gave up 4 bases; unmatched junction bases: 1. Germline-derived CDR1 and CDR2 are KGHSH and LQKENI. The CDR3 length is 12 residues. The CDR3: CASSSGGTEAFF. CDR3 coding DNA: TGTGCCAGCTCATCAGGGGGCACTGAAGCTTTCTTT.

The chain combines TRBV9 with TRBJ2-3; D not resolved. Trimming cost V 0 bases and J 1 base, with 6 bases left between them. CDR3 length equals 14 residues. The germline V gene encodes CDR1 SGDLS and CDR2 YYNGEE. Written as DNA, the CDR3 is TGTGCCAGCAGCGTAGGACATCGCACAGATACGCAGTATTTT. Translation gives CASSVGHRTDTQYF.

This clone was found a few times. CDR3 nucleotide sequence: TGTGCCACCAGGGGAGGGGGGGCTAGCGGGGTGAGCACAGATACGCAGTATTTT. It specifies CATRGGGASGVSTDTQYF. The chain employs TRBV15 and TRBJ2-3; TRBD2 aligns across 9 bases. V lost 6 bases and J lost 0; bases outside the gene matches: 13. This CDR3 is built from 18 residues. CDR1 and CDR2 from the germline V gene are LNHNV and YYDKDF (reference sequence).

This clone was detected a few times. This chain connects TRBV5-6 to TRBJ2-7, with D perhaps matching TRBD2 (6 bases). V gave up 7 bases and J gave up 0 bases, with 11 bases separating them. The CDR3 spans 13 residues. The V gene's germline CDR1 is SGHDT and CDR2 YYEEEE. CDR3 DNA: TGTGCCAGCTGGACTACTAGCTCCTACGAGCAGTACTTC. It is translated as CASWTTSSYEQYF.

The gene calls are TRBV4-2 and TRBJ1-1; 8 bases fit TRBD1. This CDR3 contains 14 residues. Germline-derived CDR1 and CDR2 are LGHNA and YNFKEQ. V gave up 0 bases and J gave up 11 bases; unmatched junction bases: 8. The CDR3 sequence: CASSQDGDRRGAFF. Written as DNA, the CDR3 is TGTGCCAGCAGCCAAGATGGGGACAGGCGGGGTGCTTTCTTT.

The gene calls are TRBV5-1 and TRBJ2-7; maybe TRBD1 (6 bases). The germline V and J ends were trimmed by 2 bases and 1 base, with 13 bases remaining between them. This CDR3 region has 15 residues. Germline V gene lookup returns CDR1 SGHRS and CDR2 YFSETQ. The chain's CDR3 is CASSFTGLRSYEQYF. CDR3 nucleotide sequence: TGCGCCAGCAGCTTTACAGGGTTAAGGTCCTACGAGCAGTACTTC. The full variable domain, in which reference TRBV5-1 and TRBJ2-7 provide the parts outside the CDR3, is KAGVTQTPRYLIKTRGQQVTLSCSPISGHRSVSWYQQTPGQGLQFLFEYFSETQRNKGNFPGRFSGRQFSNSRSEMNVSTLELGDSALYLCASSFTGLRSYEQYFGPGTRLTVT.

This clone was counted a few times. This chain joins TRBV5-1 and TRBJ2-7, with D uncertain. The CDR3 is 14 residues long. Germline CDR1 SGHRS, CDR2 YFSETQ. Deletions cut 0 bases from V and 0 bases from J, with 7 bases between. CDR3 bases: TGCGCCAGCAGCTTGGCGACGGACTCCTACGAGCAGTACTTC. Protein product: CASSLATDSYEQYF.

V usage is TRBV10-3 and J usage is TRBJ1-2, with 10 nucleotides matching TRBD1. J gave up 7 bases and V 2 bases, and 7 bases lay outside the gene matches. This CDR3 comprises 15 residues. Per the germline V gene, CDR1 is ENHRY and CDR2 is SYGVKD. The CDR3 DNA follows: TGTGCCATCAGTGAGCCTAGACAGGGGGCTGTTGGCTACACCTTC. This gives the protein CAISEPRQGAVGYTF.

The chain carries TRBV9 and TRBJ2-7; the D is unclear. CDR3 length: 14 residues. V gave up 4 bases and J gave up 1 base, with 12 bases separating them. Germline-derived CDR1 and CDR2 are SGDLS and YYNGEE. The CDR3 DNA reads as TGTGCCAGCAGCCCCCGGGCGGCGTCCTACGAGCAGTACTTC. Translation: CASSPRAASYEQYF.

The CDR3, as DNA: TGTGCCAGCAGTTCGTGGAATTATGAGGATGAGCAGTTCTTC. It yields the protein CASSSWNYEDEQFF. The genes are TRBV25-1 and TRBJ2-1; no clear D gene. The V and J ends lost 5 bases and 8 bases respectively, with 16 bases between them. CDR1 and CDR2 (germline): MGHDK, SYGVNS. The CDR3 has 14 residues. The full variable domain, rest sourced from reference TRBV25-1 and TRBJ2-1, is EADIYQTPRYLVIGTGKKITLECSQTMGHDKMYWYQQDPGMELHLIHYSYGVNSTEKGDLSSESTVSRIRTEHFPLTLESARPSHTSQYLCASSSWNYEDEQFFGPGTRLTVL.

The table lists this clone with a few counts. This chain uses TRBV29-1 with TRBJ2-3, with TRBD2 matching 14 bases. In germline, CDR1 is SQVTM, CDR2 ANQGSEA. With 4 bases clipped from V and 3 bases from J, the junction kept 3 bases outside the gene matches. CDR3 length: 15 amino acids. As DNA, the CDR3 is TGCAGCGTTGGGGGACTAGCGGGAGAAACAGATACGCAGTATTTT. Translation: CSVGGLAGETDTQYF.

The genes are TRBV30 and TRBJ2-1; D may correspond to TRBD1 or TRBD2 (5 bases each). The CDR3 is 15 amino acids. V lost 0 bases and J lost 7, with 16 bases in between. Germline V gives CDR1 GTSNPN, CDR2 SVGIG (reference sequence). The DNA of the CDR3 is TGTGCCTGGAGTGTAGGGGAGCTTAAGGTGAATGAGCAGTTCTTC. Translated, it gives CAWSVGELKVNEQFF.

Relative to its sample, this clone is medium-sized (0.01 to 0.1%). The identical CDR3 is also encoded by other nucleotide sequences in the sample. This chain connects TRBV14 to TRBJ2-7; D is uncertain. Germline assignment: CDR1 SGHDN and CDR2 FVKESK. Trimming removed 1 base from V and 3 bases from J, with 13 bases in between. This CDR3 spans 15 amino acids. CDR3 protein: CASSQGRIPLYEQYF. The CDR3 DNA is TGTGCCAGCAGCCAAGGTCGGATCCCCCTCTACGAGCAGTACTTC.

Written as DNA, the CDR3 is TGTGCCAGCAGCTTAGTAGGGGGGTACGAGCAGTACTTC. This gives the protein CASSLVGGYEQYF. V gene TRBV7-2 combines with J gene TRBJ2-7; D is tentatively TRBD1 or TRBD2 (6 bases each). V shed 1 base and J shed 4 bases, with 8 bases lying between them. Germline CDR1 reads SGHTA; CDR2 reads FQGNSA. The CDR3 length is 13 residues.

This clone was found a few times. The DNA of the CDR3 is TGTGCCAGCAGCTTTAGCCGGAGCTCCTACGAGCAGTACTTC. This codes for CASSFSRSSYEQYF. The chain joins TRBV7-2 to TRBJ2-7; D is undetermined. V was cut by 3 bases and J by 0 bases, with 9 bases left in between. There are 14 residues in the CDR3. Germline V gives CDR1 SGHTA, CDR2 FQGNSA.

This clone was seen a handful of times. This rearrangement joins TRBV20-1 to TRBJ2-7; TRBD2 is a possible D gene (5 bases). The V gene lost 3 bases and the J gene lost 3 bases, with 6 bases spanning the gap. Germline V gives CDR1 DFQATT, CDR2 SNEGSKA (reference sequence). CDR3 length: 11 residues. The CDR3 here is CSASRGYEQYF. CDR3 sequence (DNA): TGCAGTGCTAGCCGGGGCTACGAGCAGTACTTC.